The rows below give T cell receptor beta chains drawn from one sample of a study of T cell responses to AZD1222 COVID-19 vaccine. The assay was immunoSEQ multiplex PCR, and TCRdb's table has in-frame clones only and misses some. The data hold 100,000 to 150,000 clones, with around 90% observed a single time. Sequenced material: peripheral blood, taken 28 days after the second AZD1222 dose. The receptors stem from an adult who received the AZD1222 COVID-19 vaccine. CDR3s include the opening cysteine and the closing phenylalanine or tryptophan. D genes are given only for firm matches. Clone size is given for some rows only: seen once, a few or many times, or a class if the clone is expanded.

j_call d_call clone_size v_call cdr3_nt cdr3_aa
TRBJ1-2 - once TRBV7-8 TGTGCCAGCAGCTTATCCTCAGTAAACTATGGCTACACCTTT CASSLSSVNYGYTF
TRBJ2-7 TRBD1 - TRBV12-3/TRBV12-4 TGTGCCAGCCAAAGGACAGGGGGCTACGAGCAGTACTTC CASQRTGGYEQYF
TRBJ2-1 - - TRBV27 TGTGCCAGCATGAACGGGAACGTCCACAATGAGCAGTTCTTC CASMNGNVHNEQFF
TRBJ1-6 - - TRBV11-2 TGTGCCAGCAGCCCCCGAGTAATGAGCTCCTATAATTCACCCCTCCACTTT CASSPRVMSSYNSPLHF
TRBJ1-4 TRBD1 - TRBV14 TGTGCCAGCAGCCAAGATTGGTGGGACAGAAGTAATGAAAAACTGTTTTTT CASSQDWWDRSNEKLFF
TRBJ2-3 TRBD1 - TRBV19 TGTGCCAGTAGTCCGGGACAGGGGCCCGATACGCAGTATTTT CASSPGQGPDTQYF
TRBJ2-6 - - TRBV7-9 TGTGCCAGCAGCAACCTACGGGCGGTCCTGACTTTC CASSNLRAVLTF
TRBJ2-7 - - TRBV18 TGTGCCAGCTCACCCGGGAAAGGGTTATCGTACGAGCAGTACTTC CASSPGKGLSYEQYF
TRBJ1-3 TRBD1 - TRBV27 TGTGCCAGCAGTCTAAACAGGGGAGCTGGAAACACCATATATTTT CASSLNRGAGNTIYF
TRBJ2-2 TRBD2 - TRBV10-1 TGCGCCAGCCTGGGACTAGCGGGAGGCCCCGGGGAGCTGTTTTTT CASLGLAGGPGELFF
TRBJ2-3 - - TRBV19 TGTGCCAGTAGTATGTCTAGCAGGGGCACAGATACGCAGTATTTT CASSMSSRGTDTQYF
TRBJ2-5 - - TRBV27 TGTGCCAGCAGTTTCCTAACCGGGACCGAGTTCCAAGAGACCCAGTACTTC CASSFLTGTEFQETQYF
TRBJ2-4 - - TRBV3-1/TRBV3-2 TGTGCCAGCAGCCAGGAACTTTCAAGGGGTCAGTACTTC CASSQELSRGQYF
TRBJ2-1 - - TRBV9 TGTGCCAGCAGCGTAGCTGGGACTTGGTCCTACAATGAGCAGTTCTTC CASSVAGTWSYNEQFF
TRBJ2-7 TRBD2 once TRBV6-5 TGTGCCATTAGGACTAGCGGGAGTGGGGTGCGAGAGCAGTACTTC CAIRTSGSGVREQYF
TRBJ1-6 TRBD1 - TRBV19 TGTGCCAGTAACAACAAGGGGACAGGCGGTTCACCCCTCCACTTT CASNNKGTGGSPLHF
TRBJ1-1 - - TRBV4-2 TGTGCCAGCAGCCCTCTCGGCTGGTCTGGGGCCATGAACACTGAAGCTTTCTTT CASSPLGWSGAMNTEAFF
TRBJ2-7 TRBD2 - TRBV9 TGTGCCAGCAGCGTAGACGGGACTAGCGGGAGCGAGCAGTACTTC CASSVDGTSGSEQYF
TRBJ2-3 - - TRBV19 TGTGCCAGTAGTATAGGGGTACCCACAGATACGCAGTATTTT CASSIGVPTDTQYF
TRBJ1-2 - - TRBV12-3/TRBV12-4 TGTGCCAGCAGCTTTACCCGGGGCTACACCTTC CASSFTRGYTF
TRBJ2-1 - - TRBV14 TGTGCCAGCAGTCAGAATCAAGCGGGTGAGCAGTTCTTC CASSQNQAGEQFF
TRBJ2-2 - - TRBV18 TGTGCCAGCTCACCACGCGGGACAGACAACACCGGGGAGCTGTTTTTT CASSPRGTDNTGELFF
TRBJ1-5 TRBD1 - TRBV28 TGTGCCAGCAGTTTAATCAGGGGGCTCAGCAATCAGCCCCAGCATTTT CASSLIRGLSNQPQHF
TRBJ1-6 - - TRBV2 TGTGCCAGCAGTGTAGGATCCAATTCACCCCTCCACTTT CASSVGSNSPLHF
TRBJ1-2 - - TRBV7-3 TGTGCCAGCAGCTTAAATGGGCGGACTTATGGCTACACCTTC CASSLNGRTYGYTF
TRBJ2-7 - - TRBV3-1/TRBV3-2 TGTGCCAGCAGCCAGGTTCGTAGGGAGCAGTACTTC CASSQVRREQYF
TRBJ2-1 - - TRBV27 TGTGCCAGCAGTTTATCGTTGGGTTTTTCGGTCAATGAGCAGTTCTTC CASSLSLGFSVNEQFF
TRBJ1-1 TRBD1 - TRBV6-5 TGTGCCAGCAGTCTTCACAGGGGCGACACTGAAGCTTTCTTT CASSLHRGDTEAFF
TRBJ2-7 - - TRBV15 TGTGCCACCAGCAGAGATCTGCCCTACGAGCAGTACTTC CATSRDLPYEQYF
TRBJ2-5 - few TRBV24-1 TGTGCCACCAGACCAGGGGAGCTTCAAGAGACCCAGTACTTC CATRPGELQETQYF
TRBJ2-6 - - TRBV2 TGTGCCAGCAGTGAAGATGGGTTTGGGGCCAACGTCCTGACTTTC CASSEDGFGANVLTF
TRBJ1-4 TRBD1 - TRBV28 TGTGCCAGCAGCCCCGACAGGGTGGGCGGAAAACTGTTTTTT CASSPDRVGGKLFF
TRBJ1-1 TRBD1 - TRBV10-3 TGTGCCAGCACAGGGGGCAAGGCTGAAGCTTTCTTT CASTGGKAEAFF
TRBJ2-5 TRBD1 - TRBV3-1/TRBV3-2 TGTGCCAGCAGCCAAGAAAGATCGGGACAGGGGGCGGTGGGGACCCAGTACTTC CASSQERSGQGAVGTQYF
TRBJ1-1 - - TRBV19 TGTGCCAGTAGTACTATAGTGGGGTCGAACACTGAAGCTTTCTTT CASSTIVGSNTEAFF
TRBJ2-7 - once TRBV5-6 TGTGCCAGCAGCCGGGCGGGACCTATCTACGAGCAGTACTTC CASSRAGPIYEQYF
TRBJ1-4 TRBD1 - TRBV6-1 TGTGCCAGCAGTGATTTCAGGACAGGGTTTTTGGAACTGTTTTTT CASSDFRTGFLELFF
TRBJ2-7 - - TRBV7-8 TGTGCCAGCACCTCACGGGATGGCGGGCTCCACTACGAGCAGTACTTC CASTSRDGGLHYEQYF
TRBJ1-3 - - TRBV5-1 TGCGCCAGCAGCGGAGGTTCTGGAAACACCATATATTTT CASSGGSGNTIYF
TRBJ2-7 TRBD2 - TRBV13 TGTGCTAGCGGGAGGGCCCTCTACGAGCAGTACTTC CASGRALYEQYF
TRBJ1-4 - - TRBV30 TGTGCCTGGACCGATTCGGGGGCAACTAATGAAAAACTGTTTTTT CAWTDSGATNEKLFF
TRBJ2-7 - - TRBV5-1 TGCGCCAACAGCTTTGAGGGGGGAAGCGAGCAGTACTTC CANSFEGGSEQYF
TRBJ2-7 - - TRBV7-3 TGTGCCAGCAGTTTCCTCTTGAGCTCCGAGCAGTACTTC CASSFLLSSEQYF
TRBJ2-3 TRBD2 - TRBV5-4 TGTGCCAGCAGCGGTCGGCTAGCGGGAGTGGGGACAGATACGCAGTATTTT CASSGRLAGVGTDTQYF
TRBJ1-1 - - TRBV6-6 TGTGCCAGCAGTTACTCGGGGGCTGAAGCTTTCTTT CASSYSGAEAFF
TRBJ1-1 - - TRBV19 TGTGCCACTAATGACTTTAACACTGAAGCTTTCTTT CATNDFNTEAFF
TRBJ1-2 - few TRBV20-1 TGCAGTGCTAGAGATGGGACCGGCTACACCTTC CSARDGTGYTF
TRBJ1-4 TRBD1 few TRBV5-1 TGCGCCAGCAGCTTGGTGTTCGTGGGACAGGGAGCATCTAATGAAAACCTGTTTTTT CASSLVFVGQGASNENLFF
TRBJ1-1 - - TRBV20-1 TGCAGTGCTAGTTCGCAACAGGCAATGAACACTGAAGCTTTCTTT CSASSQQAMNTEAFF
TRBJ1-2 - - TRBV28 TGTGCCAGCAGGCAGGGATTGGACTCTGGCTACACCTTC CASRQGLDSGYTF
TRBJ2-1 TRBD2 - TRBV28 TGTGCCAGCAGTATTAATCCCCGTTATAGCGGGAGAGGCAATGAGCAGTTCTTC CASSINPRYSGRGNEQFF